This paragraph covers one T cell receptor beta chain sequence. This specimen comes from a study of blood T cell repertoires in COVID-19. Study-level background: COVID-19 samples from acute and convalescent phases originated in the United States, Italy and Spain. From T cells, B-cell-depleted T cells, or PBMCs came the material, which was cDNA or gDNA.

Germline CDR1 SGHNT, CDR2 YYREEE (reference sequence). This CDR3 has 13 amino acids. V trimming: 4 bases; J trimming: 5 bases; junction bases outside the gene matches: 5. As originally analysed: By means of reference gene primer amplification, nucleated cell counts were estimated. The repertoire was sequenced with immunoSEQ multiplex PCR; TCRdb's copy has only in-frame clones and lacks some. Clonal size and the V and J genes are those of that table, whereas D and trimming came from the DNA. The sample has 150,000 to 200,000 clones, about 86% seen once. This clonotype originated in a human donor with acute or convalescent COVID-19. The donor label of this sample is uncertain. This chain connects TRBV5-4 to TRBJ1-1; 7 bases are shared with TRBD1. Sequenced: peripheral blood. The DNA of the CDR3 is TGTGCCAGCAGCGCGGGGACAGAGACTGAAGCTTTCTTT. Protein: CASSAGTETEAFF.